The 15 T cell receptor beta chains below were found in one sample sequenced in a study of Ad26.COV2.S vaccination and SARS-CoV-2 variants (dated by TCRdb to the early 2020s). What this sample's treatment or condition label stands for: some 19 received Ad26.COV2.S at low or high dose, single or two shots; five or six received placebo; per-sample allocation not given. For vaccine and placebo recipients, the sequenced repertoires came from samples collected on day 63 after the first injection. The library was generated by the immunoSEQ multiplex PCR assay. TCRdb mirrors the immuneACCESS table, restricted to in-frame sequences. Some clones are absent from its copies; in checked studies, under half trace to an unresolved V gene, and the reason for the others is unknown. The sample table records 510,000 or so clones; around 90% of these occur just once. Jointly, the top ten make up around 13% of the sample.

The material was peripheral blood, obtained in a trial of Ad26.COV2.S vaccine versus placebo. These receptors originate from a person aged 18-60 years who received the Ad26.COV2.S COVID-19 vaccine or a placebo.

The chain has TRBV28 and TRBJ1-1, with 8 bases identical to TRBD1. CDR3 length: 16 amino acids. V shed 6 bases and J 7 bases; nucleotides not matched to a gene: 16. Germline V CDR1 and CDR2: MDHEN, SYDVKM. As DNA, the CDR3 is TGTGCCAGCAGAAGACATCCCACCGGGACAGGTGGTGAAGCTTTCTTT. It is translated as CASRRHPTGTGGEAFF.

Here the CDR3 DNA reads TGTGCCACCGTGGACCGAAACAATCAGCCCCAGCATTTT. As protein: CATVDRNNQPQHF. J is TRBJ1-5 and V is TRBV19; D remains unclear. The germline V gene encodes CDR1 LNHDA and CDR2 SQIVND (reference sequence). V lost 10 bases and J lost 3, with 13 bases in between. The CDR3 is made up of 13 amino acids.

V is TRBV18 and J is TRBJ1-2; D is uncertain. The CDR3 is 13 residues long. The germline V gene has CDR1 KGHSH and CDR2 LQKENI. With 6 bases removed from V and 4 bases from J, the gap between germline ends came to 12 bases. CDR3 residues: CASSRRTLYGYTF. The CDR3 DNA sequence: TGTGCCAGCTCCCGCCGGACCCTCTATGGCTACACCTTC. Based on the CDR3 plus reference TRBV18 and TRBJ1-2, the full variable domain is NAGVMQNPRHLVRRRGQEARLRCSPMKGHSHVYWYRQLPEEGLKFMVYLQKENIIDESGMPKERFSAEFPKEGPSILRIQQVVRGDSAAYFCASSRRTLYGYTFGSGTRLTVV.

CDR3 sequence (DNA): TGTGCCAGCAGGGCGGAGGGAGGGGCGGGAGCTAATGAGCAGTTCTTC. Protein: CASRAEGGAGANEQFF. This sequence joins TRBV7-9 and TRBJ2-1; 7 bases line up with TRBD2. In germline, CDR1 is SEHNR, CDR2 FQNEAQ (reference sequence). This CDR3 contains 16 residues. Germline trimming cut 6 bases from V and 7 bases from J; bases unmatched to any gene: 15.

The V and J genes are TRBV12-3 or TRBV12-4 and TRBJ1-5; D gene uncertain. V lost 4 bases and J lost 9, with 13 bases in between. This CDR3 has 13 amino acids. The CDR3 DNA follows: TGTGCCAGCAGTTCCGGGGAGTTGGGGCCCCAGCATTTT. Residues: CASSSGELGPQHF.

This clone occurred once. This chain connects TRBV19 to TRBJ1-6; TRBD1 is a possible D gene (5 bases). CDR1 LNHDA and CDR2 SQIVND come from the germline V gene (reference sequence). V lost 7 bases and J 7 bases, leaving 17 bases between the germline ends. The CDR3 runs to 15 residues. The CDR3 nucleotides are TGTGCCAGTACGCCGGGGGACGGATGGAATTCACCCCTCCACTTT. This translates into CASTPGDGWNSPLHF.

This chain uses TRBV9 with TRBJ2-1; D possibly corresponds to TRBD1 (7 bases). Germline CDR1 SGDLS, CDR2 YYNGEE. CDR3 length: 14 residues. V was cut by 0 bases and J by 10 bases, with 14 bases left in between. CDR3 sequence (DNA): TGTGCCAGCAGCGTAGCGGCCCCAGGGGGGGAGCAGTTCTTC. This encodes CASSVAAPGGEQFF.

The V gene is TRBV9, the J gene TRBJ2-7, with TRBD2 as a possible D gene (6 bases). This CDR3 spans 14 amino acids. The germline CDR1 and CDR2 sequences are SGDLS and YYNGEE. With 0 bases removed from V and 4 bases from J, the gap between germline ends came to 11 bases. The CDR3, as DNA: TGTGCCAGCAGCGTAGGAGTAGCGGCGTACGAGCAGTACTTC. Protein: CASSVGVAAYEQYF.

The chain joins TRBV28 to TRBJ1-5; no clear D gene. Trimming took 8 bases from V and 5 from J, leaving 7 bases between them. The CDR3 is made up of 11 amino acids. Germline values: CDR1 MDHEN, CDR2 SYDVKM. Here the CDR3 DNA reads TGTGCCAGCTCCTCCTATCAGCCCCAGCATTTT. Residues: CASSSYQPQHF.

The sample holds a few counts of this clone. The chain uses TRBV11-2 and TRBJ2-7, with D maybe TRBD2 (6 bases). This CDR3 is 14 amino acids long. The germline V and J ends were trimmed by 0 bases and 6 bases, with 12 bases remaining between them. Germline loops: CDR1 SGHAT, CDR2 FQNNGV. CDR3 region: CASSLESGRGEQYF. CDR3 in DNA: TGTGCCAGCAGCTTAGAATCCGGGAGAGGCGAGCAGTACTTC.

The chain couples TRBV19 to TRBJ1-4; D is uncertain. The germline V and J ends were trimmed by 7 bases and 16 bases, with 16 bases remaining between them. Germline-derived CDR1 and CDR2 are LNHDA and SQIVND (reference sequence). The CDR3 runs 11 residues. CDR3 nucleotide sequence: TGTGCCAGTATGAGGAGAGACGTCCCGTTTTTT. This gives the protein CASMRRDVPFF. The full variable domain, with the rest looked up from reference TRBV19 and TRBJ1-4, is DGGITQSPKYLFRKEGQNVTLSCEQNLNHDAMYWYRQDPGQGLRLIYYSQIVNDFQKGDIAEGYSVSREKKESFPLTVTSAQKNPTAFYLCASMRRDVPFFGSGTQLSVL.

V and J are TRBV7-2 and TRBJ1-3, with D unresolved. Germline V gene lookup returns CDR1 SGHTA and CDR2 FQGNSA. The CDR3 runs to 16 residues. Trimming cost V 1 base and J 0 bases, with 10 bases left between them. The CDR3 nucleotides are TGTGCCAGCAGCTTAGGGGGTTGGAACTCTGGAAACACCATATATTTT. Protein product: CASSLGGWNSGNTIYF.

This clone was seen a single time. V and J are TRBV5-4 and TRBJ2-2; no clear D gene. The CDR3 is 15 amino acids. Germline loops: CDR1 SGHNT, CDR2 YYREEE (reference sequence). Deletions cut 1 base from V and 0 bases from J, with 7 bases between. This chain's CDR3 is CASSLLGTNTGELFF. For the CDR3, the DNA is TGTGCCAGCAGCTTGTTGGGAACGAACACCGGGGAGCTGTTTTTT.

The chain is built from TRBV25-1 and TRBJ1-1, with D perhaps matching TRBD1 (6 bases). Germline V gene lookup returns CDR1 MGHDK and CDR2 SYGVNS. The V end lost 2 bases, the J end lost 11 bases, and 15 bases lay between the germline ends. This CDR3 has 13 amino acids. CDR3 sequence (DNA): TGTGCCAGCAGTGAAGCAGGGGCTGCGGGTGCTTTCTTT. It encodes CASSEAGAAGAFF.

This clone has a handful of counts. Distinct nucleotide sequences in the sample also encode this CDR3. V is TRBV19 and J is TRBJ1-5, with 7 bases lining up with TRBD1. This CDR3 contains 15 residues. Trimming at V came to 3 bases and at J to 4 bases, leaving 6 bases not matched to a gene. Germline loops: CDR1 LNHDA, CDR2 SQIVND (reference sequence). The CDR3 is CASSINRDRNQPQHF. Written as DNA, the CDR3 is TGTGCCAGTAGTATTAACCGGGACAGAAATCAGCCCCAGCATTTT.